One and the same sample provided the 8 T cell receptor beta chains below, sequenced in a study of T cells in Graves' hyperthyroidism and ophthalmopathy. TCR beta CDR3 regions were amplified from RNA transcripts. Using the HTBI primer set, a first-round RT-PCR was run on the TCR CDR3. TCRdb ran MiXCR on the multiplex PCR reads and lists one entry per CDR3 protein. The table shows around 350,000 distinct CDR3 sequences, with roughly 17% occurring only once. Sample: blood. The receptors stem from a woman aged 25 to 39 with Graves' hyperthyroidism that later progressed to Graves' ophthalmopathy.

This clonotype was detected a few times. This rearrangement joins TRBV6-1 to TRBJ2-2; weak D call: TRBD2 (7 bases). V was clipped by 10 bases and J by 6 bases, with 12 bases between them. Germline V lookup: CDR1 MNHNS, CDR2 SASEGT. The CDR3 spans 12 residues. CDR3 nucleotides: TGTGCCAACCGAGGGGGGGCCGGGGAGCTGTTTTTT. Its protein is CANRGGAGELFF.

This clonotype was observed a handful of times. The V gene is TRBV20-1, the J gene TRBJ2-3; 7 positions match TRBD2. In germline, CDR1 is DFQATT, CDR2 SNEGSKA (reference sequence). V was pared by 0 bases and J by 2 bases, with 14 bases of the junction left unmatched. The CDR3 consists of 18 residues. The CDR3 protein is CSARDLGAAGLLTDTQYF. The CDR3 coding sequence is TGCAGTGCTAGAGATCTCGGAGCAGCGGGACTACTCACAGATACGCAGTATTTT.

The J gene is TRBJ2-7, the V gene TRBV30; 7 nucleotides match TRBD1. This CDR3 is built from 16 residues. Germline loops: CDR1 GTSNPN, CDR2 SVGIG (reference sequence). After removal of 2 bases from V and 3 bases from J, the junction contained 13 bases not matched to a gene. CDR3 nucleotide sequence: TGTGCCTGGAGTCGATCTCCGACAGGGATCCTCTACGAGCAGTACTTC. Translation gives CAWSRSPTGILYEQYF.

Concerning this clonotype itself: A much more abundant neighbour one base away suggests this may be a read error. The rearrangement uses TRBV5-1 and TRBJ2-1, with a possible D match to TRBD2 (5 bases). Per the germline V gene, CDR1 is SGHRS and CDR2 is YFSETQ. CDR3 length: 14 amino acids. Between the trimmed V and J ends, which lost 7 bases and 2 bases, there was a span of 13 bases. CDR3 region: CASRTASPYNEQFF. CDR3 nucleotides: TGCGCCAGCCGGACTGCAAGCCCCTACAATGAGCAGTTCTTC.

This chain uses TRBV19 with TRBJ2-7; 11 nucleotides match TRBD2. Germline V CDR1 and CDR2: LNHDA, SQIVND (reference sequence). The CDR3 is 15 amino acids. The trim removed 4 bases at V and 0 bases at J, leaving 2 bases unmatched. CDR3 in DNA: TGTGCCAGTAGTAAAGGGACTAGCGGCTCCTACGAGCAGTACTTC. Residues: CASSKGTSGSYEQYF. Drawing the rest from reference TRBV19 and TRBJ2-7, the complete variable domain is DGGITQSPKYLFRKEGQNVTLSCEQNLNHDAMYWYRQDPGQGLRLIYYSQIVNDFQKGDIAEGYSVSREKKESFPLTVTSAQKNPTAFYLCASSKGTSGSYEQYFGPGTRLTVT.

This chain joins TRBV28 and TRBJ1-1; D not resolved. V was pared by 1 base and J by 5 bases, with 17 bases between. Germline CDR1 reads MDHEN; CDR2 reads SYDVKM. The CDR3 length is 16 residues. The CDR3 region is CASSLLGLRLRTEAFF. In DNA form, the CDR3 reads TGTGCCAGCAGTTTATTAGGTTTGAGGTTGAGGACTGAAGCTTTCTTT.

This chain joins TRBV29-1 and TRBJ2-2; the match to TRBD1 covers 7 bases. Germline V gene data show CDR1 as SQVTM and CDR2 as ANQGSEA. The V segment lost 5 bases and the J segment 2 bases; nucleotides outside the gene matches: 5. CDR3 length equals 14 residues. In DNA form, the CDR3 reads TGCAGCGTTCTTCGGACAGGAAACACCGGGGAGCTGTTTTTT. The encoded protein is CSVLRTGNTGELFF.

V and J are TRBV6-2 or TRBV6-3 and TRBJ2-7; D not resolved. V gave up 0 bases and J gave up 4 bases, with 7 bases separating them. The CDR3 covers 13 residues. The germline V gene encodes CDR1 MNHEY and CDR2 SVGEGT. CDR3 sequence reads: CASSYSKSYEQYF. CDR3 DNA sequence: TGTGCCAGCAGTTACTCGAAATCGTACGAGCAGTACTTC.